The following is a T cell receptor beta chain sequence with its context. This record comes from a study of T cell responses to AZD1222 COVID-19 vaccine. Study at large: Second-dose schedules of about 4 or about 12 weeks were combined.

Profiling relied on immunoSEQ multiplex PCR, and the TCRdb table lists in-frame clones only, not all of them. The sample shows around 100,000 clones, around 90% of them seen only once. V shed 11 bases and J shed 6 bases, with 16 bases lying between them. CDR1 MNHNY and CDR2 SVGAGI come from the germline V gene (reference sequence). The CDR3 spans 12 residues. The chain has TRBV6-6 and TRBJ1-2; D possibly corresponds to TRBD1 (6 bases). The clonotype was recovered from an adult in good health. The sample was peripheral blood, taken on day 0 of AZD1222 vaccination. The CDR3 protein is CAAIQGGDGYTF. In DNA, the CDR3 is TGTGCCGCAATACAGGGAGGAGATGGCTACACCTTC.